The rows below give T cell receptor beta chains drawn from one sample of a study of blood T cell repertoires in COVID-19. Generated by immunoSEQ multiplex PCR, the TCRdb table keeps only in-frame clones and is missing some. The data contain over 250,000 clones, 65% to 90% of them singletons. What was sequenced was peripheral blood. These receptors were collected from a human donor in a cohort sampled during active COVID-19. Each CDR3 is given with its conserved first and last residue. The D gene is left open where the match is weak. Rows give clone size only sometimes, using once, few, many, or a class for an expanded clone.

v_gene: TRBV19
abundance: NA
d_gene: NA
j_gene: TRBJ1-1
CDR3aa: CASSPGQNNKAFF
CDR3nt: TGTGCCAGTAGTCCCGGACAAAATAACAAGGCTTTCTTT

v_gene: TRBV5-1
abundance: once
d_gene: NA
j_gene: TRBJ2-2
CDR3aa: CASSPGLGGTGELFF
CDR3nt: TGCGCCAGCAGCCCGGGACTCGGGGGTACCGGGGAGCTGTTTTTT

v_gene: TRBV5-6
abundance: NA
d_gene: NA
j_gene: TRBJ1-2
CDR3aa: CASSRRAGPGYGYTF
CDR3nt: TGTGCCAGCAGCCGTAGAGCAGGGCCAGGCTATGGCTACACCTTC

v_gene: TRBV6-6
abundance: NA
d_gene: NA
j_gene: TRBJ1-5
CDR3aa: CASSYPWGGGNQPQHF
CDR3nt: TGTGCCAGCAGTTACCCTTGGGGAGGTGGCAATCAGCCCCAGCATTTT

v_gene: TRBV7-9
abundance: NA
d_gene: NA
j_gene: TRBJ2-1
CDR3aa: CASSLDGANNNEQFF
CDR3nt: TGTGCCAGCAGCTTAGACGGAGCAAATAACAATGAGCAGTTCTTC

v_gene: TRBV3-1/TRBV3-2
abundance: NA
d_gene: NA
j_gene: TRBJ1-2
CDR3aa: CASRSSTGVGYTF
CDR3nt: TGTGCCAGCAGGTCTTCCACCGGTGTTGGCTACACCTTC

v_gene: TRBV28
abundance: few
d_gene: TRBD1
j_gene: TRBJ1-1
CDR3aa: CASRPGDRANTEAFF
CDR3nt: TGTGCCAGCAGGCCCGGGGACAGAGCGAACACTGAAGCTTTCTTT

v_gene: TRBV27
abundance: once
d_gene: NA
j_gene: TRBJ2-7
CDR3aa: CASSFSSVSYEQYF
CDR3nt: TGTGCCAGCAGTTTTTCGTCCGTCAGCTACGAGCAGTACTTC

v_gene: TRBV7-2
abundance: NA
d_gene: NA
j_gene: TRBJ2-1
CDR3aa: CASRERLAINEQFF
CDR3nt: TGTGCCAGCAGGGAGCGTCTAGCGATCAATGAGCAGTTCTTC

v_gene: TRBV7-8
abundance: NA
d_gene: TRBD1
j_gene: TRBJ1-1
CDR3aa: CASSPRDRGLIGAEAFF
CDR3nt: TGTGCCAGCAGCCCAAGGGACAGGGGGCTAATCGGGGCTGAAGCTTTCTTT